Here is one TCR beta chain with its context. The V segment lost 2 bases and the J segment 6 bases; nucleotides outside the gene matches: 4. The CDR3 runs 14 residues. The germline CDR1 and CDR2 sequences are MDHEN and SYDVKM. The sample originates from a study of blood T cell repertoires in COVID-19. The table came from immunoSEQ multiplex PCR; TCRdb's copy has only in-frame clones and leaves some out. The table includes approximately 70,000 clones, approximately 90% detected once. The TCR comes from an elderly woman with active COVID-19. This chain uses TRBV28 with TRBJ2-3; 8 nucleotides agree with TRBD2. Sequencing was done on a sample of peripheral blood. CDR3 residues: CASSLREGRDTQYF. The CDR3 nucleotides read TGTGCCAGCAGTTTACGGGAGGGCCGGGATACGCAGTATTTT.